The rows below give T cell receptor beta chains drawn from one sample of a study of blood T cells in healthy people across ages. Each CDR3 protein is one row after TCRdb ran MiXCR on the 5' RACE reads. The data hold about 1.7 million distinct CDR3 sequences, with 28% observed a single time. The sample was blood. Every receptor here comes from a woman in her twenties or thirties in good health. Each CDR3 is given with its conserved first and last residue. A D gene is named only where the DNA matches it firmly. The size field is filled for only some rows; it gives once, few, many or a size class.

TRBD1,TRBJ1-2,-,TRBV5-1,TGCGCCAGCAGCCCCAGGACAGGGTCGGGCTATGGCTACACCTTC,CASSPRTGSGYGYTF
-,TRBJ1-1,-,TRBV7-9,TGTGCCAGCAGCTTATCGGAAGTCACTGAAGCTTTCTTT,CASSLSEVTEAFF
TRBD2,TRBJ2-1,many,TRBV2,TGTGCCAGCAGTTTGGAGCGGGGGGGCCATGAGCAGTTCTTC,CASSLERGGHEQFF
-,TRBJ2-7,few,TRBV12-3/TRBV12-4,TGTGCCAGCCGGGGTAGCTTGGACTACGAGCAGTACTTC,CASRGSLDYEQYF
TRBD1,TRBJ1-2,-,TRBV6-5,TGTGCCAGCAGTTACTCTACAGGGGGAAGAGAAGGCTACACCTTC,CASSYSTGGREGYTF
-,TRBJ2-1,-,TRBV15,TGTGCCACCAGCAGCCCTCAGGTGAGCTCCTACGAGCAGTTCTTC,CATSSPQVSSYEQFF
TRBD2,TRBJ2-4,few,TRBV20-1,TGCAGCGGAGACCGGGGGACTAGCGGGAGTAACATTCAGTACTTC,CSGDRGTSGSNIQYF
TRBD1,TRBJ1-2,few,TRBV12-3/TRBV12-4,TGTGCCAGCAGTTTTCGGGACAGGGGCCATGGCTACACCTTC,CASSFRDRGHGYTF
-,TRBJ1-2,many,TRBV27,TGTGCCAGCAGTTCGACTCTAACCAGCTATGGCTACACCTTC,CASSSTLTSYGYTF
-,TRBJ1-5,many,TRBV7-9,TGTGCCAGCAGCTCCTCCGAGCTTAGCAATCAGCCCCAGCATTTT,CASSSSELSNQPQHF
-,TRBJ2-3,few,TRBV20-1,TGCAGTGGGTCCAGCACAGATACGCAGTATTTT,CSGSSTDTQYF
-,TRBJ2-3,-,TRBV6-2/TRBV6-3,TGTGCCAGCAGTTACTACGGGACTCCCACGACAGATACGCAGTATTTT,CASSYYGTPTTDTQYF
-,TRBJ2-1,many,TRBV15,TGTGCCACCAGCCGGACGGGGGCTTACAATGAGCAGTTCTTC,CATSRTGAYNEQFF
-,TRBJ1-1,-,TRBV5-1,TGCGCCAGCACCACCGGGGCCCTGAGGGGGGACACTGAAGCTTTCTTT,CASTTGALRGDTEAFF
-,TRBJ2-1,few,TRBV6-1,TGTGCCAGCAGTCTAACCACCCTGAATGAGCAGTTCTTC,CASSLTTLNEQFF
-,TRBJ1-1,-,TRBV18,TGTGCCAGCTCACCAGAGTCAGGACCCTCTGAAGCTTTCTTT,CASSPESGPSEAFF
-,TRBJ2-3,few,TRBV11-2,TGTGCCAGCAGCTTGTACGCTGGGTTCACAGATACGCAGTATTTT,CASSLYAGFTDTQYF
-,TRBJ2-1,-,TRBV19,TGTGCCAGTAGGATAGACCCCTCCCCCGGGGAGCAGTTCTTC,CASRIDPSPGEQFF
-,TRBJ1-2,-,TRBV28,TGTGCCAGCAGTTTCTTCCCCTCCGGGACGCAGTACGGCTACACCTTC,CASSFFPSGTQYGYTF
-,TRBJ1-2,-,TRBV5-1,TGCGCCAGCAGCTTCGGACCGCCGGGTCTCGTGGACTATGGCTACACCTTC,CASSFGPPGLVDYGYTF
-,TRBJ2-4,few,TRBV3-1,TGTGCCAGCAGCCAATCCCAGCGAGGCCCCAACATTCAGTACTTC,CASSQSQRGPNIQYF
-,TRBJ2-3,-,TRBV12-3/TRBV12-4,TGTGCCAGCACCAGGAAAGCAGGGGCAGATACGCAATATTTT,CASTRKAGADTQYF
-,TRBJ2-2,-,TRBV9,TGTGCCAGCAGCGTATGGGGCGGGGAGCTGTTTTTT,CASSVWGGELFF
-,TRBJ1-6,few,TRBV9,TGTGCCAGCCTAAGAAATTCACCCCTCCACTTT,CASLRNSPLHF
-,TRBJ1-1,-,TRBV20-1,TGCAGTGCTAGACTCCCGGGCACCACTGAAGCTTTCTTT,CSARLPGTTEAFF